This T cell receptor (beta chain) was profiled in a study of CD8+CD57+ T cells in acquired aplastic anemia. Whole-study context: Sorted CD4+ and CD8+ cell DNA averaged roughly 3.2 ug.

Genomic DNA constituted the template upon which TCR beta VDJ and CDR3 profiling was performed. TCRdb reanalysed the reads using MiXCR and keeps one entry per CDR3 protein. The table includes 90,000 to 130,000 distinct CDR3 sequences, 40% to 65% detected once. Study-wide findings and caveats: Patients and controls had CD8+ Simpson's diversity values that were not significantly distinct. Both patients and controls carried the same twenty-nine CD8+ CDR3 sequences.

This CDR3 contains 13 residues. CDR1 and CDR2 (germline): LGHNA, YSLEER. Trimming shortened V by 0 bases and J by 5 bases, and 7 bases separated the two germline ends. With regard to this clonotype: As yet, its antigen is unknown.

The sequenced sample consisted of sorted CD4+, CD8+, or CD8+CD57+ T cells (not recorded which) from PBMCs. The genes are TRBV4-3 and TRBJ1-2; no clear D. The TCR comes from a human donor in good health, serving as a control. The chain's CDR3 is CASSQDSRYGYTF. In DNA form, the CDR3 reads TGCGCCAGCAGCCAAGACTCGCGGTATGGCTACACCTTC.